Each of the 18 T cell receptor beta chains below was sequenced from the same sample in a study of T-cell memory formation after mild COVID-19 (dated by TCRdb to the early 2020s). Libraries were constructed by 5' RACE. The data were produced on an Illumina NovaSeq 6000. Through fastp at Q25 and MiXCR, TCRdb rebuilt clones from the public reads, retaining in-frame beta chains. Each CDR3 protein gets just one entry, which takes the most common genes and DNA from the rows behind it. This sample holds around 140,000 distinct CDR3 sequences; over 15% were observed only once. The ten largest clones add up to around 2.4% of the sample. The specimen was PBMCs or a T cell subset sorted from them (not recorded which). These receptors all stem from an adult woman who had mild COVID-19 (a few samples of this study predate the infection). The sample titles of this study are shuffled in the database, so cell type and time point are left out; the donor was told from shared clones.

CDR3 DNA: TGTGCCAGCAGCCCCGGGACTGGAAACACCATATATTTT. Its translation: CASSPGTGNTIYF. The rearrangement uses TRBV3-1 and TRBJ1-3; D is undetermined. Germline loops: CDR1 LGHDT, CDR2 YNNKEL (reference sequence). Trimming removed 4 bases at V and 2 bases at J, with 6 bases between. CDR3 length equals 13 residues.

The rearrangement joins TRBV4-3 to TRBJ2-7, with 7 positions matching TRBD2. The CDR3 covers 15 residues. V lost 4 bases and J lost 6; bases outside the gene matches: 12. Per the germline V gene, CDR1 is LGHNA and CDR2 is YSLEER. Here the CDR3 DNA reads TGCGCCAGCAGCCCCTTGGGTCTAGCGGAAGCCGAGCAGTACTTC. This gives the protein CASSPLGLAEAEQYF.

The V call is TRBV19, the J call TRBJ1-2; D possibly corresponds to TRBD1 (6 bases). Looked up from germline, CDR1 is LNHDA and CDR2 is SQIVND (reference sequence). CDR3 length equals 14 residues. V was shortened by 3 bases and J by 7 bases, with 15 bases between the two germline ends. Here the CDR3 DNA reads TGTGCCAGTAGTATCGGACAGCCTACGTTTGGCTACACCTTC. It is translated as CASSIGQPTFGYTF.

This clonotype was recorded at least ten times. The V gene is TRBV27, the J gene TRBJ2-7; 7 positions agree with TRBD2. V shed 6 bases, J shed 2 bases, and the junction held 10 bases outside the gene matches. CDR3 length equals 15 residues. Germline V lookup: CDR1 MNHEY, CDR2 SMNVEV (reference sequence). The CDR3 protein is CASSQWGGTPYEQYF. The CDR3 bases are TGTGCCAGCAGCCAATGGGGGGGTACGCCCTACGAGCAGTACTTC.

A few counts support this clonotype. The rearrangement uses TRBV29-1 and TRBJ2-7; the match to TRBD1 covers 7 bases. The CDR3 covers 15 residues. The junction had 15 bases not matched to a gene; V was cut back by 4 bases and J by 6 bases. Germline lookup yields CDR1 SQVTM and CDR2 ANQGSEA. CDR3 sequence (DNA): TGCAGCGTTGGACAGGGATTCCTCGGGCTCGGCGAGCAGTACTTC. The encoded protein is CSVGQGFLGLGEQYF.

The sample holds many counts of this clonotype. The V and J genes are TRBV10-3 and TRBJ2-1; 10 bases are shared with TRBD2. This CDR3 is 16 amino acids long. Germline CDR1 reads ENHRY; CDR2 reads SYGVKD. The CDR3 here is CASHPHGTSVYNEQFF. In nucleotides, the CDR3 is TGTGCTTCCCACCCCCACGGGACTAGCGTTTACAATGAGCAGTTCTTC.

V is TRBV4-3 and J is TRBJ1-4; 8 positions agree with TRBD1. The germline gives CDR1 LGHNA, CDR2 YSLEER. CDR3 length: 17 residues. J was trimmed by 8 bases and V by 0 bases; bases with no gene match: 11. The CDR3 DNA is TGCGCCAGCAGCCAAGATACGATTCAGGGGGCAGGGGAAAAACTGTTTTTT. Encoded protein: CASSQDTIQGAGEKLFF.

This clonotype showed up just a few times. The CDR3: CASSSPGLAGGNEQFF. CDR3 sequence (DNA): TGTGCCAGCAGCTCCCCGGGACTAGCGGGGGGAAATGAGCAGTTCTTC. This chain connects TRBV7-2 to TRBJ2-1; the match to TRBD2 covers 15 bases. V was clipped by 4 bases and J by 7 bases; unmatched bases: 5. The germline V gene has CDR1 SGHTA and CDR2 FQGNSA. The CDR3 consists of 16 residues.

This clonotype was seen a handful of times. This sequence joins TRBV6-5 and TRBJ1-6, with 7 bases lining up with TRBD1. CDR1 is MNHEY, CDR2 SVGAGI, per germline. The CDR3 has 15 residues. The V gene end was trimmed by 4 bases and the J gene end by 3 bases; junction bases not matched to a gene: 3. CDR3 coding DNA: TGTGCCAGCAGTTCAACAGGGGTCTATAATTCACCCCTCCACTTT. Amino acid sequence: CASSSTGVYNSPLHF.

This clonotype has more than one count but fewer than ten. The chain carries TRBV5-1 and TRBJ2-2; D is unclear. With 1 base removed from V and 2 bases from J, the gap between germline ends came to 6 bases. CDR3 length equals 14 residues. Germline CDR1 and CDR2: SGHRS and YFSETQ. The CDR3 loop is CASSLRPNTGELFF. CDR3 DNA sequence: TGCGCCAGCAGCTTGAGGCCCAACACCGGGGAGCTGTTTTTT.

The genes are TRBV12-3 or TRBV12-4 and TRBJ1-6; D is uncertain. Trimming stripped 6 bases from V and 7 bases from J, with 19 bases between. CDR3 size: 16 residues. The chain's CDR3 is CASRPHRAYSNSPLHF. The DNA of the CDR3 is TGTGCCAGCAGACCACACCGGGCCTACTCGAATTCACCCCTCCACTTT.

The rearrangement links TRBV6-1 to TRBJ1-1; a possible D gene is TRBD1 (5 bases). V lost 4 bases and J 0 bases, leaving 9 bases between the germline ends. Germline V gene data show CDR1 as MNHNS and CDR2 as SASEGT. This CDR3 has 14 amino acids. CDR3 region: CASSAPRVNTEAFF. Here the CDR3 DNA reads TGTGCCAGCAGTGCTCCCAGGGTGAACACTGAAGCTTTCTTT.

The chain recombines TRBV4-1 with TRBJ1-5; TRBD1 matches at 7 bases. This CDR3 contains 15 residues. Trimming took 1 base from V and 3 from J; bases not matched to a gene: 3. CDR1 and CDR2 from the germline V gene are MGHRA and YSYEKL. The CDR3 reads CASSQGRGTNQPQHF. Here the CDR3 DNA reads TGCGCCAGCAGCCAAGGCAGGGGGACCAATCAGCCCCAGCATTTT.

This clonotype was recorded a few times. V gene TRBV20-1 combines with J gene TRBJ2-5; 7 bases agree with TRBD1. Germline V gene lookup returns CDR1 DFQATT and CDR2 SNEGSKA (reference sequence). V dropped 7 bases and J dropped 2; count of bases not matched to a gene: 22. The CDR3 is 18 amino acids. The CDR3 nucleotides are TGCAGTGTAGCCAGCTTGACAGGGCTTGACTTCAGTCAAGAGACCCAGTACTTC. Translation: CSVASLTGLDFSQETQYF.

The chain recombines TRBV7-6 with TRBJ2-7, with 7 bases matching TRBD1. Per the germline V gene, CDR1 is SGHVS and CDR2 is FNYEAQ. The CDR3 covers 14 residues. V was pared by 5 bases and J by 6 bases, with 10 bases of the junction left unmatched. For the CDR3, the DNA is TGTGCCAGCAGCCCTAAGGGCAGGGGGAGCGAGCAGTACTTC. It specifies CASSPKGRGSEQYF. The whole variable domain, remainder taken from reference TRBV7-6 and TRBJ2-7, is GAGVSQSPRYKVTKRGQDVALRCDPISGHVSLYWYRQALGQGPEFLTYFNYEAQQDKSGLPNDRFSAERPEGSISTLTIQRTEQRDSAMYRCASSPKGRGSEQYFGPGTRLTVT.

The chain combines TRBV9 with TRBJ2-3, with TRBD1 matching 7 bases. The CDR3 extends over 16 amino acids. The germline CDR1 and CDR2 sequences are SGDLS and YYNGEE. The ends lost 4 bases at V and 2 bases at J; junction bases unmatched: 10. In DNA form, the CDR3 reads TGTGCCAGCAGCCCCAGACCCGGGACAGTCACAGATACGCAGTATTTT. Translated, it gives CASSPRPGTVTDTQYF.

This clonotype was observed a few times. The V gene is TRBV20-1, the J gene TRBJ2-5; TRBD1 matches 11 bases. The CDR3 loop spans 14 amino acids. J lost 6 bases, V lost 4 bases, and 7 bases had no gene match. Germline lookup yields CDR1 DFQATT and CDR2 SNEGSKA (reference sequence). The DNA of the CDR3 is TGCAGTGCTAAAGCTGGACAGGGGGCGAAGACCCAGTACTTC. Its protein is CSAKAGQGAKTQYF.

This clonotype was found a few times. The chain links TRBV28 to TRBJ2-7, with TRBD1 matching over 8 bases. Looked up from germline, CDR1 is MDHEN and CDR2 is SYDVKM. The CDR3 has 15 amino acids. V lost 4 bases, J lost 4 bases, and 9 bases stayed unmatched. Here the CDR3 reads CASSSPAGGPYEQYF. CDR3 nucleotide sequence: TGTGCCAGCAGTTCCCCGGCAGGGGGCCCTTACGAGCAGTACTTC.